Listed below are T cell receptor beta chains from one sample, sequenced in a study of beta chain features in type 1 diabetes. Using immunoSEQ multiplex PCR, the repertoire was profiled, and TCRdb retains in-frame clones only, with some absent. The sample has about 710,000 clones; over 12% are singletons. Sequencing was carried out using naive CD4+ T cells from blood. These receptors came from a man aged 18 to 29 with type 1 diabetes. The CDR3 runs from the conserved cysteine through the conserved F or W. Fields, in order: V gene, clone size, J gene, D gene, CDR3 length, CDR3 DNA, CDR3 protein. D genes are given only for firm matches. Rows may omit the clone size; those that give it use once, few, many or a size class.

TRBV14,few,TRBJ2-5,NA,13,TGTGCCAGCAGCCAACAGTTTCAAGAGACCCAGTACTTC,CASSQQFQETQYF
TRBV11-2,NA,TRBJ2-2,NA,16,TGTGCCAGCAGCTTAAATAGGGCAGTGAACACCGGGGAGCTGTTTTTT,CASSLNRAVNTGELFF
TRBV4-1,NA,TRBJ2-5,TRBD2,18,TGCGCCAGCAGGAGTAGGGCCTGGGCTAGCGGGATGGAAGAGACCCAGTACTTC,CASRSRAWASGMEETQYF
TRBV2,NA,TRBJ2-5,NA,14,TGTGCCAGCAGTCCCGACTGGACACAAGAGACCCAGTACTTC,CASSPDWTQETQYF
TRBV6-6,NA,TRBJ2-1,NA,13,TGTGCCACCCAGCCCCCCGGGACCCATGAGCAGTTCTTC,CATQPPGTHEQFF
TRBV2,few,TRBJ1-1,NA,11,TGTGCCAGCAATGCGAACACTGAAGCTTTCTTT,CASNANTEAFF
TRBV7-9,few,TRBJ2-1,TRBD2,16,TGTGCCAGCAGCCTTCGACTAGCGGGGAAGGTAGATGAGCAGTTCTTC,CASSLRLAGKVDEQFF
TRBV9,NA,TRBJ1-2,NA,13,TGTGCCAGCAGCGTAGATACCGAGAATGGCTACACCTTC,CASSVDTENGYTF
TRBV4-3,few,TRBJ1-1,NA,15,TGCGCCAGCAGCAAAGGGCCGACCTTGAACACTGAAGCTTTCTTT,CASSKGPTLNTEAFF
TRBV6-5,NA,TRBJ2-1,TRBD1,15,TGTGCCAGCAGTTACTCGGGACAGGGATCAGCTGAGCAGTTCTTC,CASSYSGQGSAEQFF
TRBV15,NA,TRBJ2-1,TRBD2,18,TGTGCCACCAGCAGAGGGGGTGCGGGAGCGGGAGCCTTGGATGAGCAGTTCTTC,CATSRGGAGAGALDEQFF
TRBV29-1,NA,TRBJ1-5,NA,14,TGCAGCGTTGTGGGTCAGGGTGGCAATCAGCCCCAGCATTTT,CSVVGQGGNQPQHF
TRBV18,few,TRBJ2-4,TRBD1,13,TGTGCCAGCTCACCCCGAGACAGGGGGATCTGGTACTTC,CASSPRDRGIWYF
TRBV29-1,NA,TRBJ2-3,TRBD1,13,TGCAGCGCTGGGACAGCAGCGACAGATACGCAGTATTTT,CSAGTAATDTQYF
TRBV10-3,few,TRBJ1-1,NA,12,TGTGCCATCAGCCTCGACGGATTTAGCGCTTTCTTT,CAISLDGFSAFF
TRBV30,NA,TRBJ1-3,NA,15,TGTGCCTGGAGTGTACCATACAGCTCTGGAAACACCATATATTTT,CAWSVPYSSGNTIYF
TRBV2,NA,TRBJ1-5,NA,14,TGTGCCAGCCGGGGGGCCGTAAGCAATCAGCCCCAGCATTTT,CASRGAVSNQPQHF
TRBV5-4,NA,TRBJ2-7,NA,13,TGTGCCAGCAGCTCGGGGCATTCCTACGAGCAGTACTTC,CASSSGHSYEQYF
TRBV21-1,NA,TRBJ2-1,NA,17,TGTGCCAGCAGCAAAGCCCCGTCTAGCGGGAAGTACAATGAGCAGTTCTTC,CASSKAPSSGKYNEQFF
TRBV4-2,few,TRBJ2-7,TRBD1,14,TGTGCCAGCAGCCGGACAGGGGGCTCCTACGAGCAGTACTTC,CASSRTGGSYEQYF
TRBV7-2,few,TRBJ2-1,NA,12,TGTGCCAGCAGCTTAGGAACTCATGAGCAGTTCTTC,CASSLGTHEQFF